Listed below are T cell receptor beta chains from one sample, sequenced in a study of cytomegalovirus exposure and HLA in healthy donors. The repertoire was sequenced with immunoSEQ multiplex PCR; TCRdb's copy has only in-frame clones and lacks some. The table includes about 190,000 clones, about 90% detected once. What was sequenced was PBMCs. The receptors here all came from a man aged 30 to 45 in good health and CMV-seronegative. Each CDR3 is given with its conserved first and last residue. A D gene is named only where the DNA matches it firmly. Clone size is given for some rows only: seen once, a few or many times, or a class if the clone is expanded.

abundance: -
len: 13
j_gene: TRBJ1-6
v_gene: TRBV19
d_gene: TRBD1
CDR3aa: CASGDSYNSPLHF
CDR3nt: TGTGCCAGTGGGGACAGCTATAATTCACCCCTCCACTTT

abundance: -
len: 15
j_gene: TRBJ1-2
v_gene: TRBV29-1
d_gene: -
CDR3aa: CSVDGGQGRINGYTF
CDR3nt: TGCAGCGTTGATGGGGGTCAGGGGCGCATCAATGGCTACACCTTC

abundance: -
len: 16
j_gene: TRBJ1-4
v_gene: TRBV6-1
d_gene: -
CDR3aa: CASSEASLRTNEKLFF
CDR3nt: TGTGCCAGCAGTGAAGCGTCACTTAGAACTAATGAAAAACTGTTTTTT

abundance: -
len: 17
j_gene: TRBJ2-5
v_gene: TRBV4-1
d_gene: -
CDR3aa: CASSTRGGPWGVETQYF
CDR3nt: TGCGCCAGCAGCACAAGAGGAGGTCCTTGGGGGGTCGAGACCCAGTACTTC

abundance: -
len: 15
j_gene: TRBJ1-1
v_gene: TRBV2
d_gene: -
CDR3aa: CARGSQIGKNTEAFF
CDR3nt: TGTGCCAGGGGGTCCCAAATCGGGAAGAACACTGAAGCTTTCTTT

abundance: -
len: 16
j_gene: TRBJ2-5
v_gene: TRBV5-6
d_gene: -
CDR3aa: CASSLGQGLRKETQYF
CDR3nt: TGTGCCAGCAGCTTGGGACAGGGACTCCGAAAAGAGACCCAGTACTTC

abundance: few
len: 14
j_gene: TRBJ1-6
v_gene: TRBV18
d_gene: -
CDR3aa: CASSPVAVWSPLHF
CDR3nt: TGTGCCAGCTCACCAGTCGCGGTTTGGTCACCCCTCCACTTT

abundance: -
len: 13
j_gene: TRBJ1-1
v_gene: TRBV6-1
d_gene: -
CDR3aa: CASFRGFGTEAFF
CDR3nt: TGTGCCAGCTTTAGGGGTTTCGGTACTGAAGCTTTCTTT

abundance: -
len: 15
j_gene: TRBJ2-7
v_gene: TRBV30
d_gene: -
CDR3aa: CAWDSEGVSSYEQYF
CDR3nt: TGTGCCTGGGACTCCGAAGGGGTTTCCTCCTACGAGCAGTACTTC

abundance: -
len: 14
j_gene: TRBJ1-2
v_gene: TRBV6-5
d_gene: -
CDR3aa: CASSSGGGYYGYTF
CDR3nt: TGTGCCAGCAGTTCCGGGGGAGGCTACTATGGCTACACCTTC

abundance: -
len: 13
j_gene: TRBJ1-1
v_gene: TRBV25-1
d_gene: -
CDR3aa: CASSEWRESEAFF
CDR3nt: TGTGCCAGCAGTGAATGGAGGGAATCTGAAGCTTTCTTT

abundance: -
len: 16
j_gene: TRBJ2-1
v_gene: TRBV18
d_gene: TRBD1
CDR3aa: CASSLTGTGVYNEQFF
CDR3nt: TGTGCCAGCTCATTAACCGGGACAGGGGTTTACAATGAGCAGTTCTTC

abundance: -
len: 13
j_gene: TRBJ2-1
v_gene: TRBV27
d_gene: -
CDR3aa: CASSLGSQNEQFF
CDR3nt: TGTGCCAGCAGTTTGGGCAGTCAAAATGAGCAGTTCTTC

abundance: -
len: 15
j_gene: TRBJ2-2
v_gene: TRBV4-1
d_gene: TRBD2
CDR3aa: CASSPSGGAAGELFF
CDR3nt: TGCGCCAGCAGCCCTAGCGGGGGTGCCGCCGGGGAGCTGTTTTTT

abundance: -
len: 14
j_gene: TRBJ1-4
v_gene: TRBV6-5
d_gene: -
CDR3aa: CASSEAGSREKLFF
CDR3nt: TGTGCCAGCAGTGAGGCGGGGTCTCGGGAAAAACTGTTTTTT

abundance: -
len: 13
j_gene: TRBJ1-2
v_gene: TRBV18
d_gene: -
CDR3aa: CASSPGHGYGYTF
CDR3nt: TGTGCCAGCTCACCTGGACACGGCTATGGCTACACCTTC

abundance: -
len: 13
j_gene: TRBJ2-1
v_gene: TRBV29-1
d_gene: TRBD1
CDR3aa: CSAGGTGGREQFF
CDR3nt: TGCAGCGCTGGGGGCACAGGGGGTAGGGAGCAGTTCTTC

abundance: -
len: 15
j_gene: TRBJ1-1
v_gene: TRBV19
d_gene: -
CDR3aa: CASSIIGLGHDTAFF
CDR3nt: TGTGCCAGTAGTATAATTGGCTTGGGGCATGATACGGCTTTCTTT

abundance: -
len: 17
j_gene: TRBJ1-2
v_gene: TRBV4-3
d_gene: -
CDR3aa: CASSQEAGRGGGYGYTF
CDR3nt: TGCGCCAGCAGCCAAGAAGCGGGCCGCGGGGGAGGGTATGGCTACACCTTC

abundance: once
len: 15
j_gene: TRBJ2-7
v_gene: TRBV15
d_gene: -
CDR3aa: CATSRIRGTADEQYF
CDR3nt: TGTGCCACCAGCAGAATAAGGGGGACGGCCGACGAGCAGTACTTC

abundance: few
len: 16
j_gene: TRBJ1-1
v_gene: TRBV5-1
d_gene: -
CDR3aa: CASSLTGGAGGTEAFF
CDR3nt: TGCGCCAGCAGCTTGACGGGGGGCGCGGGGGGGACTGAAGCTTTCTTT

abundance: once
len: 15
j_gene: TRBJ2-3
v_gene: TRBV27
d_gene: -
CDR3aa: CASSVRGGFSDTQYF
CDR3nt: TGTGCCAGCAGTGTCCGCGGGGGCTTCTCAGATACGCAGTATTTT

abundance: -
len: 15
j_gene: TRBJ2-7
v_gene: TRBV7-2
d_gene: TRBD1
CDR3aa: CASSFGGQAAGEQYF
CDR3nt: TGTGCCAGCAGCTTCGGAGGACAGGCCGCTGGCGAGCAGTACTTC

abundance: -
len: 16
j_gene: TRBJ2-2
v_gene: TRBV7-2
d_gene: -
CDR3aa: CASSVAGADPRGELFF
CDR3nt: TGTGCCAGCAGCGTCGCAGGGGCCGACCCACGAGGGGAGCTGTTTTTT

abundance: -
len: 15
j_gene: TRBJ1-1
v_gene: TRBV5-1
d_gene: -
CDR3aa: CASTSAGTMNTEAFF
CDR3nt: TGCGCCAGCACCTCGGCAGGAACCATGAACACTGAAGCTTTCTTT

abundance: once
len: 15
j_gene: TRBJ2-7
v_gene: TRBV19
d_gene: TRBD2
CDR3aa: CASSQNGGVPYEQYF
CDR3nt: TGTGCCAGTAGCCAAAACGGGGGGGTCCCGTACGAGCAGTACTTC

abundance: -
len: 15
j_gene: TRBJ1-2
v_gene: TRBV19
d_gene: TRBD1
CDR3aa: CASSIAPRTGEGYTF
CDR3nt: TGTGCCAGTAGTATAGCCCCTCGGACAGGGGAGGGCTACACCTTC

abundance: -
len: 15
j_gene: TRBJ2-1
v_gene: TRBV6-9
d_gene: -
CDR3aa: CASSYGGNRGNEQFF
CDR3nt: TGTGCCAGCAGTTATGGGGGGAATAGGGGCAATGAGCAGTTCTTC

abundance: -
len: 17
j_gene: TRBJ2-1
v_gene: TRBV5-4
d_gene: TRBD2
CDR3aa: CASSTKLAGGFGDEQFF
CDR3nt: TGTGCCAGCAGCACGAAACTAGCGGGAGGGTTTGGCGATGAGCAGTTCTTC

abundance: -
len: 12
j_gene: TRBJ2-7
v_gene: TRBV7-9
d_gene: -
CDR3aa: CASSFSFYEQYF
CDR3nt: TGTGCCAGCAGCTTCTCCTTCTACGAGCAGTACTTC

abundance: once
len: 15
j_gene: TRBJ1-1
v_gene: TRBV5-4
d_gene: -
CDR3aa: CASSFSGGLNTEAFF
CDR3nt: TGTGCCAGCAGCTTCTCTGGGGGGTTGAACACTGAAGCTTTCTTT

abundance: -
len: 16
j_gene: TRBJ1-1
v_gene: TRBV19
d_gene: TRBD1
CDR3aa: CASSTPTGEITTEAFF
CDR3nt: TGTGCCAGTAGTACCCCAACAGGGGAGATTACCACTGAAGCTTTCTTT

abundance: -
len: 15
j_gene: TRBJ2-1
v_gene: TRBV18
d_gene: -
CDR3aa: CASSLMDSPGGEQFF
CDR3nt: TGTGCCAGCTCACTAATGGACTCACCCGGCGGTGAGCAGTTCTTC

abundance: -
len: 12
j_gene: TRBJ1-5
v_gene: TRBV18
d_gene: -
CDR3aa: CASSGGDQPQHF
CDR3nt: TGTGCCAGCTCGGGGGGGGATCAGCCCCAGCATTTT

abundance: -
len: 11
j_gene: TRBJ1-1
v_gene: TRBV28
d_gene: -
CDR3aa: CASSPGTEAFF
CDR3nt: TGTGCCAGCAGCCCGGGCACTGAAGCTTTCTTT

abundance: -
len: 15
j_gene: TRBJ1-1
v_gene: TRBV5-6
d_gene: -
CDR3aa: CASSLVPGMNTEAFF
CDR3nt: TGTGCCAGCAGCTTGGTTCCAGGAATGAACACTGAAGCTTTCTTT

abundance: once
len: 12
j_gene: TRBJ2-5
v_gene: TRBV2
d_gene: -
CDR3aa: CASSGTEETQYF
CDR3nt: TGTGCCAGCAGTGGGACAGAAGAGACCCAGTACTTC